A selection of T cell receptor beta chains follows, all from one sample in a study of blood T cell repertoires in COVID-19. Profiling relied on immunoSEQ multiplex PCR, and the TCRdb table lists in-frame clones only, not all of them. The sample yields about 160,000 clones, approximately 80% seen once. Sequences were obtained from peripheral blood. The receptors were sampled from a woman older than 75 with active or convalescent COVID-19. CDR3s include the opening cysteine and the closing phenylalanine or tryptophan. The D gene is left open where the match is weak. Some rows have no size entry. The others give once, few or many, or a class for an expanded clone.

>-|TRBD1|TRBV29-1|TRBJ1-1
TGCAGCGCCCGACTTCCGGGACAGCACATGAACACTGAAGCTTTCTTT
CSARLPGQHMNTEAFF
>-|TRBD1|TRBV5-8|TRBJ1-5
TGTGCCAGCAGTAGGACAGGGAGCAATCAGCCCCAGCATTTT
CASSRTGSNQPQHF
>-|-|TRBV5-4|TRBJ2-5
TGTGCCAGCAGCTATGCGGCAGGGGAGACCCAGTACTTC
CASSYAAGETQYF
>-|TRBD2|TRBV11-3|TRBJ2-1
TGTGCCAGCAGCTTAGGCGGGAGCTCCTACAATGAGCAGTTCTTC
CASSLGGSSYNEQFF
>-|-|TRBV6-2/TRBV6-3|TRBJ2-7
TGTGCCAGCAGTTTCCACAGGGGGGGAGAGCAGTACTTC
CASSFHRGGEQYF
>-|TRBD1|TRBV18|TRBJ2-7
TGTGCCAGCTCACGGGACAGGGGAGCTGAGAGCGAGCAGTACTTC
CASSRDRGAESEQYF
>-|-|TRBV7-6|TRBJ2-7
TGTGCCAGCAGCTTAGGTGGGCAGGGTCGAAGGGAGCAGTACTTC
CASSLGGQGRREQYF
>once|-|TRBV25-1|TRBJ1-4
TGTGCCAGCAGTGAAATGGGGGGAGCAACTAATGAAAAACTGTTTTTT
CASSEMGGATNEKLFF
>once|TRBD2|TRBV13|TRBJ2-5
TGTGCCAGCAGCTATCGGACTAGCGGGTACCAAGAGACCCAGTACTTC
CASSYRTSGYQETQYF
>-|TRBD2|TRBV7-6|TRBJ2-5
TGTGCCAGCAGCTTAGCGGTGGCGGGGGGGGAGACCCAGTACTTC
CASSLAVAGGETQYF
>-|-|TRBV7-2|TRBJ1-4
TGTGCCAGCAGCTTAGTTATGGGGGGGACTAATGAAAAACTGTTTTTT
CASSLVMGGTNEKLFF
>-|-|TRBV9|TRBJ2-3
TGTGCCAGCGGGGGAGGGCAGGGGGCCACAGATACGCAGTATTTT
CASGGGQGATDTQYF
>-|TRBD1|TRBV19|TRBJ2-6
TGTGCCAGTAGCAGGGACAGGGGGAGCGGGGCCAACGTCCTGACTTTC
CASSRDRGSGANVLTF
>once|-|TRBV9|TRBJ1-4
TGTGCCAGCAGCGGTGAGGGATTTAATGAAAAACTGTTTTTT
CASSGEGFNEKLFF
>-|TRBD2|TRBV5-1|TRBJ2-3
TGCGCCAGCAGACTAGCGGGGGAGACGGAAGATACGCAGTATTTT
CASRLAGETEDTQYF
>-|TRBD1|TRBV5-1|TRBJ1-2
TGCGCCAGCAGCGCGAGGACAGGGGAAATAGGCTATGGCTACACCTTC
CASSARTGEIGYGYTF
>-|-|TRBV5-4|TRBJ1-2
TGTGCCAGCAGCTTGGTGGCAGGGGAGGGATATGGCTACACCTTC
CASSLVAGEGYGYTF
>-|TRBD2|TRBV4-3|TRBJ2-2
TGCGCCAGCAGCCAAGCCCGGCCTAGCGGAACCGGGGAGCTGTTTTTT
CASSQARPSGTGELFF
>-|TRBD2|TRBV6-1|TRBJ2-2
TGTGCCAGCAGTGGGGGGGGGAGGGGACTCCTGAACACCGGGGAGCTGTTTTTT
CASSGGGRGLLNTGELFF
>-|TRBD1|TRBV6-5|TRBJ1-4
TGTGCCAGCAGCAGGGACAGCCGAAATGAAAAACTGTTTTTT
CASSRDSRNEKLFF
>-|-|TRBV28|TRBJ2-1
TGTGCCAGCAGGAGGAGCTCCTACAATGAGCAGTTCTTC
CASRRSSYNEQFF
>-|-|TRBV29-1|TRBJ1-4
TGCAGCGTGATCGGGCAGGGGCTGGAAAAACTGTTTTTT
CSVIGQGLEKLFF
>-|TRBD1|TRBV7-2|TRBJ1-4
TGTGCCAGCAGCTTAGATCTTTCGACAGGGCGGAAACTGTTTTTT
CASSLDLSTGRKLFF
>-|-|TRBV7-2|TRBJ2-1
TGTGCCAGCAGCTTAGCCGCCCAGGGTCGCTGGAATGAGCAGTTCTTC
CASSLAAQGRWNEQFF
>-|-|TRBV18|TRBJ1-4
TGTGCCAGCTCACCAAACAGTAATGAAAAACTGTTTTTT
CASSPNSNEKLFF
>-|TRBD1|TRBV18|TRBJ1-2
TGTGCCAGCTCACCACAGAGGACAGGGGACGGCTACACCTTC
CASSPQRTGDGYTF
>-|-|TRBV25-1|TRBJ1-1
TGTGCCAGCAGCCGCTCGAGCACTGAAGCTTTCTTT
CASSRSSTEAFF
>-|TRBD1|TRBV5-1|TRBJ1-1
TGCGCCAGCAGCCTAGGACAGGGAGGGACTGAAGCTTTCTTT
CASSLGQGGTEAFF
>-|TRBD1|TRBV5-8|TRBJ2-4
TGTGCCAGCAGCTCCGACAGGGTGGGTCAGTACTTC
CASSSDRVGQYF
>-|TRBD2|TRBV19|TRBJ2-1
TGTGCCAGTAGTATAGGAGTTAGCGGGGGGGGAAGTGAGCAGTTCTTC
CASSIGVSGGGSEQFF
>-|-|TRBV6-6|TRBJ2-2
TGTGCCGAGGAGGGGTTCTTTGGTTCCGGGGAGCTGTTTTTT
CAEEGFFGSGELFF
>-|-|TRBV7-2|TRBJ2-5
TGTGCCAGCAGCCGCAGAGGGGGGGGTGAAGAGACCCAGTACTTC
CASSRRGGGEETQYF
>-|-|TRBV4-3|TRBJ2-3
TGCGCCAGCAGCCAAGAATTACTTCTCTTAACAGATACGCAGTATTTT
CASSQELLLLTDTQYF
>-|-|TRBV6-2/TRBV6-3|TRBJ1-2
TGTGCCAGCAGCCCCTCAGGGGCCTATGGCTACACCTTC
CASSPSGAYGYTF
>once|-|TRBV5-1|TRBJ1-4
TGCGCCAGCAGCTTCACAGGAGCAACTAATGAAAAACTGTTTTTT
CASSFTGATNEKLFF
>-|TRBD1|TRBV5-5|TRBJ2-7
TGTGCCAGCAGCCCTCAGGGGGCCTACGAGCAGTACTTC
CASSPQGAYEQYF
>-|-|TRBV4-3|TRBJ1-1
TGCGCCAGCAGCCAAGATTCAACAGGGATCATGAACACTGAAGCTTTCTTT
CASSQDSTGIMNTEAFF
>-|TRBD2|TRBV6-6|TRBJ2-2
TGTGCCAGCAGTCCGGGACTAGCGGGGGCCCTGGGTGGGGAGCTGTTTTTT
CASSPGLAGALGGELFF
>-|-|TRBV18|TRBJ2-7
TGTGCCAGCTCACCCCAAGTTAGCTCCTACGAGCAGTACTTC
CASSPQVSSYEQYF